The 21 T cell receptor beta chains given below trace back to one sample, sequenced in a study of graft-versus-host responses after intestinal transplantation. The assay was immunoSEQ multiplex PCR, and TCRdb's table has in-frame clones only and misses some. This sample has fewer than 95,000 clones, with 85% to 95% found just once. These receptors' targets are unknown. The specimen comprised unstimulated CD8+ T cells sorted from spleen or lymph node cells, sampled before transplant. Source of these receptors: a human donor who was the organ donor for an intestinal transplant.

This rearrangement joins TRBV10-3 to TRBJ1-2, with D unclear. The CDR3 runs 12 residues. V lost 10 bases and J lost 6, with 15 bases in between. The germline V gene has CDR1 ENHRY and CDR2 SYGVKD. The CDR3 spells CATTPSGNGYTF. The CDR3 DNA reads as TGTGCCACCACCCCGTCCGGGAATGGCTACACCTTC.

V gene TRBV7-3 combines with J gene TRBJ2-2, with TRBD2 as a possible D gene (6 bases). The CDR3 has 15 amino acids. Trimming cost V 7 bases and J 1 base, with 13 bases left between them. Per germline, CDR1 SGHTA and CDR2 FQGTGA. As DNA, the CDR3 is TGTGCCAGCACCACCCCCGGGGGGAACACCGGGGAGCTGTTTTTT. Its protein product is CASTTPGGNTGELFF.

This chain uses TRBV7-8 with TRBJ1-3, with D tentatively TRBD1 (5 bases). Trimming shortened V by 4 bases and J by 0 bases, and 7 bases separated the two germline ends. CDR3 length equals 14 residues. Looked up from germline, CDR1 is SGHVS and CDR2 is FQNEAQ. The CDR3 DNA reads as TGTGCCAGCAGCTCGACAGACTCTGGAAACACCATATATTTT. This sequence encodes CASSSTDSGNTIYF.

The J gene is TRBJ2-1, the V gene TRBV13; maybe TRBD1 (5 bases). V lost 1 base and J 12 bases, leaving 10 bases between the germline ends. The CDR3 runs to 12 residues. Germline V gene lookup returns CDR1 PRHDT and CDR2 FYEKMQ (reference sequence). The CDR3 DNA sequence: TGTGCCAGCAGCTTAGAGGCAGGGTGGCAGTTCTTC. It translates to CASSLEAGWQFF.

The chain joins TRBV4-2 to TRBJ2-7, with 11 positions matching TRBD2. The CDR3 has 18 amino acids. The V gene's germline CDR1 is LGHNA and CDR2 YNFKEQ. V lost 0 bases, J lost 0 bases, and 7 bases stayed unmatched. The CDR3 spells CASSQDLAGGPGSYEQYF. The CDR3 nucleotides are TGTGCCAGCAGCCAAGATCTAGCGGGGGGCCCTGGCTCCTACGAGCAGTACTTC.

This chain uses TRBV28 with TRBJ2-5, with D perhaps matching TRBD2 (6 bases). The germline V gene has CDR1 MDHEN and CDR2 SYDVKM. Trimming took 6 bases from V and 0 from J, leaving 14 bases between them. This CDR3 comprises 15 residues. The CDR3 here is CASRSPRGNQETQYF. Written as DNA, the CDR3 is TGTGCCAGCAGGTCACCACGGGGGAACCAAGAGACCCAGTACTTC.

The chain uses TRBV5-1 and TRBJ1-1, with a weak D call TRBD1 (6 bases). This CDR3 has 15 residues. CDR1 is SGHRS and CDR2 is YFSETQ in the germline V gene. The V and J ends lost 0 bases and 4 bases respectively, with 13 bases between them. The CDR3 DNA reads TGCGCCAGCAGCTTGGCCGCAGGGGCGGGCACTGAAGCTTTCTTT. This gives the protein CASSLAAGAGTEAFF.

This chain links TRBV4-1 with TRBJ1-1; D is unresolved. Germline loops: CDR1 MGHRA, CDR2 YSYEKL. The germline V and J ends were trimmed by 0 bases and 0 bases, with 17 bases remaining between them. The CDR3 runs 18 residues. This chain's CDR3 is CASSQDPVLSLMNTEAFF. The DNA of the CDR3 is TGCGCCAGCAGCCAAGATCCCGTTCTCTCACTTATGAACACTGAAGCTTTCTTT.

The chain combines TRBV4-1 with TRBJ1-1; D gene uncertain. Germline values: CDR1 MGHRA, CDR2 YSYEKL. Between the trimmed V and J ends, which lost 0 bases and 4 bases, there was a span of 15 bases. The CDR3 loop spans 16 amino acids. The CDR3 coding sequence is TGCGCCAGCAGCCAAGATTGGACGGACGGAGGCACTGAAGCTTTCTTT. Protein: CASSQDWTDGGTEAFF.

The chain joins TRBV4-2 to TRBJ2-7, with 12 positions matching TRBD1. Germline V gene lookup returns CDR1 LGHNA and CDR2 YNFKEQ. The CDR3 consists of 15 residues. V was clipped by 4 bases and J by 6 bases; unmatched bases: 7. The DNA for the CDR3 is TGTGCCAGCAGCCGCCTAGGGGACAGGGGGCCCGAGCAGTACTTC. Translating it yields CASSRLGDRGPEQYF.

This rearrangement joins TRBV4-1 to TRBJ2-1; TRBD2 matches 7 bases. Looked up from germline, CDR1 is MGHRA and CDR2 is YSYEKL. J gave up 8 bases and V 2 bases, and 12 bases lay outside the gene matches. The CDR3 is made up of 16 amino acids. CDR3 in amino acids: CASSQRGSGATDEQFF. The CDR3 nucleotides are TGCGCCAGCAGCCAACGGGGAAGCGGGGCCACGGATGAGCAGTTCTTC.

The chain employs TRBV9 and TRBJ2-3, with 14 positions matching TRBD2. CDR1 is SGDLS, CDR2 YYNGEE, per germline. The CDR3 covers 17 residues. V was pared by 4 bases and J by 2 bases, with 6 bases of the junction left unmatched. The CDR3 sequence: CASSMTSGGAFTDTQYF. DNA of the CDR3: TGTGCCAGCAGCATGACTAGCGGGGGGGCCTTCACAGATACGCAGTATTTT.

This chain uses TRBV27 with TRBJ2-7; possible D gene TRBD1, 6 bases. Germline loops: CDR1 MNHEY, CDR2 SMNVEV (reference sequence). This CDR3 has 14 residues. Trimming pared 3 bases from V and 2 bases from J, leaving 11 bases between. The chain's CDR3 is CASSFRQGTYEQYF. CDR3 bases: TGTGCCAGCAGTTTTCGGCAGGGGACCTACGAGCAGTACTTC.

The rearrangement links TRBV7-2 to TRBJ2-1, with 9 bases that match TRBD2. Trimming at V came to 0 bases and at J to 4 bases, leaving 7 bases not matched to a gene. Germline CDR1 SGHTA, CDR2 FQGNSA. This CDR3 comprises 17 residues. The CDR3 loop reads CASSLASERGVYNEQFF. The DNA of the CDR3 is TGTGCCAGCAGCTTAGCCTCAGAGCGGGGGGTTTACAATGAGCAGTTCTTC.

This clone showed up just a few times. This chain uses TRBV2 with TRBJ1-1, with D maybe TRBD1 (6 bases). The CDR3 extends over 13 amino acids. Trimming left V 7 bases short and J 0 bases short, with 9 bases between. Germline V gives CDR1 SNHLY, CDR2 FYNNEI. The CDR3 sequence: CASMDRMNTEAFF. CDR3 bases: TGTGCCAGCATGGACAGAATGAACACTGAAGCTTTCTTT.

The rearrangement joins TRBV7-9 to TRBJ2-7, with D possibly matching TRBD2 (6 bases). V was shortened by 4 bases and J by 6 bases, with 22 bases between the two germline ends. This CDR3 has 16 residues. Germline CDR1 reads SEHNR; CDR2 reads FQNEAQ (reference sequence). DNA for the CDR3: TGTGCCAGCAGCTACTCATACCCGGGGGTCGGGGGCGAGCAGTACTTC. Protein: CASSYSYPGVGGEQYF. The full variable domain, in which reference TRBV7-9 and TRBJ2-7 provide the parts outside the CDR3, is DTGVSQNPRHKITKRGQNVTFRCDPISEHNRLYWYRQTLGQGPEFLTYFQNEAQLEKSRLLSDRFSAERPKGSFSTLEIQRTEQGDSAMYLCASSYSYPGVGGEQYFGPGTRLTVT.

J is TRBJ1-5 and V is TRBV19; D might be TRBD1 (5 bases). The germline CDR1 and CDR2 sequences are LNHDA and SQIVND (reference sequence). The CDR3 length is 15 residues. V shed 7 bases and J shed 2 bases, with 15 bases lying between them. The CDR3 loop is CASISAGMGNQPQHF. DNA of the CDR3: TGTGCCAGTATCTCCGCAGGGATGGGCAATCAGCCCCAGCATTTT. Using reference TRBV19 and TRBJ1-5 for the parts outside the CDR3, the full variable domain is DGGITQSPKYLFRKEGQNVTLSCEQNLNHDAMYWYRQDPGQGLRLIYYSQIVNDFQKGDIAEGYSVSREKKESFPLTVTSAQKNPTAFYLCASISAGMGNQPQHFGDGTRLSIL.

The rearrangement links TRBV9 to TRBJ2-7; 7 nucleotides match TRBD1. From germline, CDR1 is SGDLS and CDR2 YYNGEE. V lost 4 bases, J lost 3 bases, and 4 bases stayed unmatched. The CDR3 has 13 amino acids. The CDR3: CASSPRQGYEQYF. Here the CDR3 DNA reads TGTGCCAGCAGCCCCAGACAGGGCTACGAGCAGTACTTC.

The CDR3 sequence: CASSDDITYEQYF. In DNA form, the CDR3 reads TGTGCCAGCAGCGACGACATCACCTACGAGCAGTACTTC. This chain uses TRBV2 with TRBJ2-7; D is ambiguous. Germline V CDR1 and CDR2: SNHLY, FYNNEI. This CDR3 contains 13 residues. V was trimmed by 6 bases and J by 2 bases, leaving 11 bases between them.

The genes are TRBV28 and TRBJ1-1; no firm D call. The germline V and J ends were trimmed by 6 bases and 2 bases, with 10 bases remaining between them. The CDR3 loop spans 13 amino acids. Germline values: CDR1 MDHEN, CDR2 SYDVKM. In nucleotides, the CDR3 is TGTGCCAGCAGCGACACACTTAACACTGAAGCTTTCTTT. Its protein product is CASSDTLNTEAFF.

This rearrangement joins TRBV7-9 to TRBJ1-2; D is undetermined. The germline V and J ends were trimmed by 1 base and 0 bases, with 15 bases remaining between them. Germline V gives CDR1 SEHNR, CDR2 FQNEAQ (reference sequence). The CDR3 consists of 17 residues. The CDR3 nucleotides read TGTGCCAGCAGCTTAGGCAGCCGGGGTGAGTCTAACTATGGCTACACCTTC. Translating gives CASSLGSRGESNYGYTF.